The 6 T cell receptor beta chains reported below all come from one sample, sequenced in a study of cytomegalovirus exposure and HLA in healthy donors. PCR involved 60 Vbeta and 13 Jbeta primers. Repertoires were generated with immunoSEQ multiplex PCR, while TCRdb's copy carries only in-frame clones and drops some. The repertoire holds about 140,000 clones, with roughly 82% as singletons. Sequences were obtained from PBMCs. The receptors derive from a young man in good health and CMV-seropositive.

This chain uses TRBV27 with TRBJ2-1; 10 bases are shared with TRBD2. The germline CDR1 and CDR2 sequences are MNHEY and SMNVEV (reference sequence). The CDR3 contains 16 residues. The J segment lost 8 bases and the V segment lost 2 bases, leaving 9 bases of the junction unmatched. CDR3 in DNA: TGTGCCAGCAGTTTACGTTATCTAGCGGGAGATGATGAGCAGTTCTTC. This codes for CASSLRYLAGDDEQFF.

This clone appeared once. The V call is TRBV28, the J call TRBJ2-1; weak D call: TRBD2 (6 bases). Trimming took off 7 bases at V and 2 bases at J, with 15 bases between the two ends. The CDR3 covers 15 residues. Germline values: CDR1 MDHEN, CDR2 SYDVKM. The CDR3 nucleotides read TGTGCCAGCACCGAAACTAGCACCGCCTACAATGAGCAGTTCTTC. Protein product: CASTETSTAYNEQFF.

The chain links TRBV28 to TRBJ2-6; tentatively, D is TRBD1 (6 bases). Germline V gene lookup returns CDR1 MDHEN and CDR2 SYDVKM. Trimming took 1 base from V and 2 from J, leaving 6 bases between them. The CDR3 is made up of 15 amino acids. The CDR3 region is CASSLSGAGANVLTF. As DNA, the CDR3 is TGTGCCAGCAGTTTATCAGGGGCTGGGGCCAACGTCCTGACTTTC.

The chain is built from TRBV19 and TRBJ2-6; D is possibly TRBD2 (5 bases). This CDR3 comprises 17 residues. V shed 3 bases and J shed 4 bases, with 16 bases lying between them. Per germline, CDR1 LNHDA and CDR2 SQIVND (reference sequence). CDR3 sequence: CASSILAGLLGANVLTF. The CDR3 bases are TGTGCCAGTAGTATCCTTGCGGGTCTACTCGGGGCCAACGTCCTGACTTTC.

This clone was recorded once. The CDR3 DNA reads TGTGCCAGCAGCTTAGTCGCTACTAGCGATGACGGAGAGACCCAGTACTTC. Protein: CASSLVATSDDGETQYF. This sequence joins TRBV7-9 and TRBJ2-5; TRBD2 matches at 7 bases. CDR3 length: 17 residues. Germline trimming cut 1 base from V and 4 bases from J; bases unmatched to any gene: 12. Per the germline V gene, CDR1 is SEHNR and CDR2 is FQNEAQ (reference sequence). The full variable domain, in which reference TRBV7-9 and TRBJ2-5 provide the parts outside the CDR3, is DTGVSQNPRHKITKRGQNVTFRCDPISEHNRLYWYRQTLGQGPEFLTYFQNEAQLEKSRLLSDRFSAERPKGSFSTLEIQRTEQGDSAMYLCASSLVATSDDGETQYFGPGTRLLVL.

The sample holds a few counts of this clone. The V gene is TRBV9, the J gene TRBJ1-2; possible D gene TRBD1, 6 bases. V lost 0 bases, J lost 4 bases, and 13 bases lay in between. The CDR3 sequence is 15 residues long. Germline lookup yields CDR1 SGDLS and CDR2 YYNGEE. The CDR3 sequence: CASSVGDTDLYGYTF. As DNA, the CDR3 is TGTGCCAGCAGCGTAGGGGACACCGACCTCTATGGCTACACCTTC. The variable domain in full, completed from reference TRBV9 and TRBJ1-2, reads DSGVTQTPKHLITATGQRVTLRCSPRSGDLSVYWYQQSLDQGLQFLIQYYNGEERAKGNILERFSAQQFPDLHSELNLSSLELGDSALYFCASSVGDTDLYGYTFGSGTRLTVV.